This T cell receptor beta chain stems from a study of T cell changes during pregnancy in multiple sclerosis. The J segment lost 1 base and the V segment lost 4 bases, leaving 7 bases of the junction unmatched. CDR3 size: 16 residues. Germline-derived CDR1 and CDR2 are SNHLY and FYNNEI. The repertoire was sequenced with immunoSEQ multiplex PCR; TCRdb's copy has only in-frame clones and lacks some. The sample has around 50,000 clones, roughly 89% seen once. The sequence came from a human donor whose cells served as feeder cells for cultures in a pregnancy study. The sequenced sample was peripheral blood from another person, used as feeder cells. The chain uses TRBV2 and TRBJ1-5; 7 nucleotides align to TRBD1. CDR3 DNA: TGTGCCAGCAGTGCACAGGGGAGACGAAGCAATCAGCCCCAGCATTTT. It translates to CASSAQGRRSNQPQHF.